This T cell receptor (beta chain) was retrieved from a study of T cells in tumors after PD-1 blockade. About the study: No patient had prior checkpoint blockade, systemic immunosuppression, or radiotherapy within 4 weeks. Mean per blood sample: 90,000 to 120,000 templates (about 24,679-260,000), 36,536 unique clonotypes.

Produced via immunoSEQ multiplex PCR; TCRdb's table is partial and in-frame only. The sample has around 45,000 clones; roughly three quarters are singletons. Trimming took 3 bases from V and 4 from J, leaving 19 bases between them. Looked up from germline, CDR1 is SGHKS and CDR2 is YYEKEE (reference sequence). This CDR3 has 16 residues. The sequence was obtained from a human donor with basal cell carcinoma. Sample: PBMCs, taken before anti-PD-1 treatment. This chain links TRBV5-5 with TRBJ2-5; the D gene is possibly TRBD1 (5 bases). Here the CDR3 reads CASSSFLLQGLETQYF. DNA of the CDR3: TGTGCCAGCAGCTCGTTCCTTCTCCAGGGATTAGAGACCCAGTACTTC.